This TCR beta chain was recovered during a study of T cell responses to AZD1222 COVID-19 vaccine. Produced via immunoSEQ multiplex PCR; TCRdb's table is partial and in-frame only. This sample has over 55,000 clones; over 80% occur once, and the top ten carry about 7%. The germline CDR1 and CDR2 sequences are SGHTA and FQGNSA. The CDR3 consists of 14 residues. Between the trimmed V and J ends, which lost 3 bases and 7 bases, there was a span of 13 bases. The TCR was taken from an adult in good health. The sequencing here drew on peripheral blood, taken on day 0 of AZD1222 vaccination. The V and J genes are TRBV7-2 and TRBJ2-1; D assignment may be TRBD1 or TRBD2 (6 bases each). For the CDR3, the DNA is TGTGCCAGCAGCTTTGGGGGGCCGGGAAATGAGCAGTTCTTC. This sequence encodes CASSFGGPGNEQFF.